Sequencing of this TCR beta chain was carried out in a study of cytomegalovirus exposure and HLA in healthy donors. PCR employed 60 Vbeta and 13 Jbeta primers. The protocol was immunoSEQ multiplex PCR, while the TCRdb copy is restricted to in-frame clones and leaves out a portion. The sample contains around 190,000 clones, 9.5% of which appear only once. V gave up 7 bases and J gave up 3 bases; unmatched junction bases: 4. The CDR3 loop spans 14 amino acids. Germline V CDR1 and CDR2: SNHLY, FYNNEI. The chain combines TRBV2 with TRBJ2-1, with TRBD2 identical over 9 bases. Sequencing was performed on PBMCs. The receptor was isolated from a woman in her 30s in good health and CMV-seropositive. The CDR3 is CASKLTSGYNEQFF. DNA of the CDR3: TGTGCCAGCAAATTGACTAGCGGCTACAATGAGCAGTTCTTC.